This TCR beta chain comes out of a study of T cell responses to AZD1222 COVID-19 vaccine (dated by TCRdb to the early 2020s). For context, the study as a whole: A total of 230 to 250 trial participants underwent TCR sequencing, of whom 207 received two doses of AZD1222 and some 25 received two doses of the MenACWY control vaccine. Trial participants were enrolled by age into 18-55, 56-69 and 70-plus year subgroups, with around 140, 26 and 57 TCR-sequenced participants respectively. What the research found in general, with its limitations: Because no day 14 peak-response samples were available, repertoires were characterized only after the peak T cell response. In the small 56-69-year group, the increase in depth fell short of significance, most likely because of low power. A significant rise in spike-specific TCR breadth and depth was observed after two AZD1222 doses relative to day 0 and relative to MenACWY recipients. Participants were mostly white British and included more females than males, and it was suggested by the authors that clonal diversity may have been underestimated. Conclusions about previously exposed vaccinees are limited because only a handful of AZD1222 recipients were SARS-CoV-2 seropositive at baseline. The vaccine-associated CD4 TCRs covered the entire spike protein, and the dominant responses fell in regions 160-218 and 743-854. Reportedly, almost half of the unique spike-specific TCRs recognized epitopes lying outside the regions that are mutated in the B.1.351 and B.1.1.7 variants.

The time point label corresponds to: about 28 days (+/-7) after the second vaccine dose. Because spike-specific TCR depth and breadth did not differ between the two schedules, AZD1222 recipients who got a second dose at roughly 4 weeks were pooled with those who got a second dose at roughly 12 weeks. Vaccinee samples were obtained from the UK trials COV001 and COV002, which included a single-blind randomized controlled phase 2/3 trial of AZD1222 (ChAdOx1 nCoV-19) in healthy adults. For TCRbeta chain sequencing, PBMC samples were collected from trial participants at day 0 and at day 28 after the second dose. Regarding this clone: What antigen it recognizes has not been identified. No clone much larger than this one lies a single base away; base qualities are absent.

The CDR3 regions of human TCRbeta chains were subjected to immunosequencing. The original pipeline was this. Repertoire TCRs were checked for matches against a reference library of SARS-CoV-2-specific TCRs that had been generated using the MIRA antigen-specificity platform. Breadth was defined as the fraction of unique TCRs that were SARS-CoV-2-associated. Depth was defined as the fraction of total T cells that were SARS-CoV-2-associated. Using the MIRA data, each spike-specific TCR was assigned both to the spike region to which the TCR was reactive and to a CD4 or CD8 class. Log10-transformed breadth and depth values were compared by one-way ANOVA with Sidak's multiple comparisons tests. Imported from immuneACCESS, the table was reduced by TCRdb to in-frame sequences with V and J called. These copies leave out some clones; in studies compared against another copy, an unresolved V gene accounts for under half, and the cause of the remainder is not known. V and J calls and clone size come straight from that table; D and trimming were deduced from the DNA. Counted in this sample were approximately 150,000 clones; around 94% of them appeared once. The leading ten clones occupy about 4.6% of the sample.

Cut back by 0 bases and 6 bases, the V and J ends lie 11 bases apart. From the cysteine up to the phenylalanine, the CDR3 has a length of 14 residues. Only the CDR3 DNA stays, 42 bases, in frame from base 1. CDR1 and CDR2, looked up from the germline V gene, are SQVTM and ANQGSEA. Material: peripheral blood, obtained 28 days after the second AZD1222 dose. Recombination linked TRBV29-1 to TRBJ1-4; tentative D gene TRBD1, with 6 bases matching. The clonotype was recovered from an adult who received the AZD1222 COVID-19 vaccine. The CDR3 corresponds to CSVEDGPGDEKLFF. The base sequence is TGCAGCGTTGAAGATGGGCCAGGGGATGAAAAACTGTTTTTT.